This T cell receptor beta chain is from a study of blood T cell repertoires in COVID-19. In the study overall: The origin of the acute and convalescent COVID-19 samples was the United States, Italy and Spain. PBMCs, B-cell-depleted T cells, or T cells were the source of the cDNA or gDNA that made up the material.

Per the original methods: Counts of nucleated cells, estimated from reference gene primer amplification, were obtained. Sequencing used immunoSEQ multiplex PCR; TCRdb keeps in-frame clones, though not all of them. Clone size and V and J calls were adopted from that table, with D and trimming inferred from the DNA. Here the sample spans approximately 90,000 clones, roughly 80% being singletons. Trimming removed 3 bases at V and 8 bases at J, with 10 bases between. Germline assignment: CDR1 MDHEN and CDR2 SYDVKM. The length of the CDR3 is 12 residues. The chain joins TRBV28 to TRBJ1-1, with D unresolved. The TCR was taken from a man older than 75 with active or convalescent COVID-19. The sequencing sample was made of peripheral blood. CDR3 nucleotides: TGTGCCAGCAGTTTTTCACGGAGGGAAGCTTTCTTT. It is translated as CASSFSRREAFF.